These 32 T cell receptor beta chains originate from one sample sequenced in a study of T cells after yellow fever vaccination. TCRdb fed the 5' RACE reads into MiXCR, producing one record per CDR3 protein. The sample comprises roughly 300,000 distinct CDR3 sequences, roughly 8.4% of which are singletons, and about 16% rests with the top ten. The specimen comprised PBMCs, sampled roughly seven weeks after the first yellow fever vaccination. These receptors were collected from a man aged 18 to 29 who received the YFV17D yellow fever vaccine.

The table lists this clonotype with a few counts. The chain uses TRBV7-8 and TRBJ2-7; D is uncertain. Germline assignment: CDR1 SGHVS and CDR2 FQNEAQ. This CDR3 is built from 14 residues. Between the trimmed V and J ends, which lost 5 bases and 0 bases, there was a span of 11 bases. CDR3 region: CASSHDISSYEQYF. In DNA form, the CDR3 reads TGTGCCAGCAGCCACGACATTAGCTCCTACGAGCAGTACTTC.

As concerns this clonotype: One end of the junction does not line up with germline, which may come from a read error. The CDR3 region is CASNLQGGGGYTF. CDR3 nucleotides: TGTGCCAGCAATTTACAGGGCGGAGGCGGCTACACCTTC. The V gene is TRBV28, the J gene TRBJ1-2; a possible D gene is TRBD1 (6 bases). Germline CDR1 is MDHEN and CDR2 is SYDVKM. The CDR3 runs 13 residues.

This clonotype appeared a few times. V and J are TRBV7-2 and TRBJ2-3, with D perhaps TRBD1 (8 bases). The CDR3 extends over 16 amino acids. Trimming removed 5 bases from V and 3 bases from J, with 18 bases in between. Looked up from germline, CDR1 is SGHTA and CDR2 is FQGNSA. The CDR3: CASSNRGGGKTDTQYF. The CDR3, as DNA: TGTGCCAGCAGCAACAGGGGGGGAGGGAAAACAGATACGCAGTATTTT. The variable domain in full, with the rest retrieved from reference TRBV7-2 and TRBJ2-3, is GAGVSQSPSNKVTEKGKDVELRCDPISGHTALYWYRQSLGQGLEFLIYFQGNSAPDKSGLPSDRFSAERTGGSVSTLTIQRTQQEDSAVYLCASSNRGGGKTDTQYFGPGTRLTVL.

This clonotype has just a few counts. The gene calls are TRBV4-2 and TRBJ2-7; the match to TRBD1 covers 7 bases. The germline V gene has CDR1 LGHNA and CDR2 YNFKEQ. V lost 0 bases and J lost 5; bases outside the gene matches: 4. The length of the CDR3 is 14 residues. CDR3 nucleotide sequence: TGTGCCAGCAGCCAAGAAAACAGGGGCGACGAGCAGTACTTC. It translates to CASSQENRGDEQYF.

This clonotype was found a few times. The chain employs TRBV11-1 and TRBJ2-7; D perhaps matches TRBD1 (5 bases). CDR1 SGHAT and CDR2 FQDESV come from the germline V gene (reference sequence). The V and J ends lost 0 bases and 3 bases respectively, with 12 bases between them. CDR3 length: 15 residues. The CDR3 here is CASSLAGLGDYEQYF. The DNA for the CDR3 is TGTGCCAGCAGCTTAGCGGGCCTAGGGGACTACGAGCAGTACTTC. The full variable domain, its missing parts supplied by reference TRBV11-1 and TRBJ2-7, is EAEVAQSPRYKITEKSQAVAFWCDPISGHATLYWYRQILGQGPELLVQFQDESVVDDSQLPKDRFSAERLKGVDSTLKIQPAELGDSAMYLCASSLAGLGDYEQYFGPGTRLTVT.

This clonotype has only a few counts. The chain employs TRBV30 and TRBJ1-1; weak D call: TRBD1 (5 bases). V was clipped by 0 bases and J by 5 bases, with 13 bases between them. The length of the CDR3 is 14 residues. The V gene's germline CDR1 is GTSNPN and CDR2 SVGIG (reference sequence). CDR3 nucleotides: TGTGCCTGGAGTGTACCGGGCCGGGGGACTGAAGCTTTCTTT. Amino acid sequence: CAWSVPGRGTEAFF. The entire variable domain, with the rest obtained from reference TRBV30 and TRBJ1-1, is as follows: SQTIHQWPATLVQPVGSPLSLECTVEGTSNPNLYWYRQAAGRGLQLLFYSVGIGQISSEVPQNLSASRPQDRQFILSSKKLLLSDSGFYLCAWSVPGRGTEAFFGQGTRLTVV.

V is TRBV3-1 and J is TRBJ1-4, with 7 bases identical to TRBD1. The CDR3 loop spans 15 amino acids. Germline trimming cut 8 bases from V and 6 bases from J; bases unmatched to any gene: 12. Germline lookup yields CDR1 LGHDT and CDR2 YNNKEL (reference sequence). CDR3 coding DNA: TGTGCCAGCTCCCAAGGGGGCAGGGTAGATGAAAAACTGTTTTTT. Encoded protein: CASSQGGRVDEKLFF.

This clonotype was seen at least ten times. The gene calls are TRBV9 and TRBJ1-1, with D unclear. CDR1 SGDLS and CDR2 YYNGEE come from the germline V gene. The V and J ends lost 7 bases and 3 bases respectively, with 10 bases between them. The CDR3 consists of 12 residues. As DNA, the CDR3 is TGTGCCAGCGGTTATAAGGACACTGAAGCTTTCTTT. Translating it yields CASGYKDTEAFF.

The rearrangement links TRBV28 to TRBJ2-1; a weak D match, TRBD1 (6 bases). CDR1 and CDR2 (germline): MDHEN, SYDVKM. Trimming removed 10 bases from V and 0 bases from J, with 22 bases in between. This CDR3 is 17 amino acids long. Here the CDR3 reads CAISTLRGRSSYNEQFF. In nucleotides, the CDR3 is TGTGCCATCTCTACCCTCAGGGGCCGAAGCTCCTACAATGAGCAGTTCTTC.

This clonotype occurred many times. The rearrangement uses TRBV7-9 and TRBJ2-2, with 10 bases that match TRBD1. Per the germline V gene, CDR1 is SEHNR and CDR2 is FQNEAQ (reference sequence). The CDR3 covers 14 residues. V shed 10 bases and J 3 bases; nucleotides not matched to a gene: 5. CDR3 in amino acids: CANRGQGDTGELFF. CDR3 DNA sequence: TGTGCCAACAGAGGACAGGGGGACACCGGGGAGCTGTTTTTT. The variable domain in full, completed from reference TRBV7-9 and TRBJ2-2, reads DTGVSQNPRHKITKRGQNVTFRCDPISEHNRLYWYRQTLGQGPEFLTYFQNEAQLEKSRLLSDRFSAERPKGSFSTLEIQRTEQGDSAMYLCANRGQGDTGELFFGEGSRLTVL.

A few counts support this clonotype. V is TRBV6-1 and J is TRBJ2-2; the match to TRBD2 covers 8 bases. The CDR3 is 14 residues long. The trim removed 6 bases at V and 9 bases at J, leaving 9 bases unmatched. Per the germline V gene, CDR1 is MNHNS and CDR2 is SASEGT. CDR3: CASRSGGAIRELFF. In DNA form, the CDR3 reads TGTGCCAGCAGGTCCGGGGGGGCCATCAGGGAGCTGTTTTTT.

This rearrangement joins TRBV10-3 to TRBJ2-2; D gene ambiguous. This CDR3 has 16 amino acids. The V gene lost 2 bases and the J gene lost 3 bases, with 13 bases spanning the gap. Germline V gene data show CDR1 as ENHRY and CDR2 as SYGVKD. This CDR3 is CAISEPIIPDTGELFF. The CDR3 nucleotides are TGTGCCATCAGTGAGCCAATAATTCCAGACACCGGGGAGCTGTTTTTT.

This chain uses TRBV10-3 with TRBJ2-7, with 8 bases identical to TRBD1. CDR1 ENHRY and CDR2 SYGVKD come from the germline V gene. The V and J ends lost 4 bases and 4 bases, in that order; junction bases with no gene match: 6. The CDR3 has 14 amino acids. The CDR3 DNA follows: TGTGCCATCAGTGGCGGACAGGGTGAATACGAGCAGTACGTC. This gives the protein CAISGGQGEYEQYV.

This clonotype came up a few times. This chain uses TRBV7-9 with TRBJ1-2; 7 positions match TRBD1. Trimming took 1 base from V and 4 from J; bases not matched to a gene: 6. Germline V gives CDR1 SEHNR, CDR2 FQNEAQ (reference sequence). The CDR3 loop spans 15 amino acids. CDR3 in DNA: TGTGCCAGCAGCTTAGGACAGGGTCTCACCTATGGCTACACCTTC. This gives the protein CASSLGQGLTYGYTF.

V gene TRBV4-3 combines with J gene TRBJ2-3, with 7 bases matching TRBD2. The V gene's germline CDR1 is LGHNA and CDR2 YSLEER. Trimming removed 5 bases from V and 5 bases from J; junction bases left unmatched: 7. This CDR3 has 14 residues. CDR3 protein: CASSAGVGGDTQYF. CDR3 bases: TGCGCCAGCAGCGCGGGAGTGGGGGGAGATACGCAGTATTTT.

This clonotype was observed a handful of times. The chain combines TRBV27 with TRBJ2-1; 11 bases map to TRBD2. Germline CDR1 reads MNHEY; CDR2 reads SMNVEV (reference sequence). J gave up 16 bases and V 8 bases, and 10 bases lay outside the gene matches. This CDR3 region has 12 residues. The CDR3 loop reads CASARLAGSYFF. CDR3 coding DNA: TGTGCCAGCGCGCGACTAGCGGGGAGTTATTTCTTC.

J is TRBJ1-4 and V is TRBV12-3 or TRBV12-4; 9 bases line up with TRBD1. The trim removed 6 bases at V and 6 bases at J, leaving 5 bases unmatched. The CDR3 length is 14 residues. The CDR3 reads CASRGQGGDEKLFF. The CDR3 coding sequence is TGTGCCAGCAGGGGACAGGGTGGCGATGAAAAACTGTTTTTT.

The rearrangement links TRBV4-1 to TRBJ2-7; 11 nucleotides line up with TRBD1. The CDR3 covers 14 residues. V lost 0 bases and J lost 9; bases outside the gene matches: 4. Germline CDR1 is MGHRA and CDR2 is YSYEKL. CDR3 region: CASSQERTGGLQYF. The CDR3 DNA reads as TGCGCCAGCAGCCAAGAGAGGACAGGGGGCTTGCAGTACTTC.

The genes are TRBV20-1 and TRBJ2-7; weak D call: TRBD2 (5 bases). The CDR3 contains 14 residues. The V gene's germline CDR1 is DFQATT and CDR2 SNEGSKA (reference sequence). The V gene lost 1 base and the J gene lost 0 bases, with 10 bases spanning the gap. The CDR3 sequence: CSARGVGSSYEQYF. CDR3 nucleotides: TGCAGTGCTAGAGGGGTAGGGAGCTCCTACGAGCAGTACTTC.

This clonotype was detected ten times or more. The rearrangement joins TRBV4-2 to TRBJ2-2, with D possibly being TRBD1 or TRBD2 (6 bases each). CDR1 is LGHNA and CDR2 is YNFKEQ in the germline V gene. This CDR3 is built from 16 residues. The V and J ends lost 1 base and 1 base respectively, with 10 bases between them. The CDR3 coding sequence is TGTGCCAGCAGCCAAGTGGAGGGGGGGAACACCGGGGAGCTGTTTTTT. Residues: CASSQVEGGNTGELFF.

This clonotype was seen more than once but under ten times. Here the CDR3 DNA reads TGTGCCACCAGCAGAGATGGGAGCGGGGTTTACAATGAGCAGTTCTTC. Residues: CATSRDGSGVYNEQFF. The chain couples TRBV15 to TRBJ2-1; TRBD2 matches 7 bases. The CDR3 consists of 16 residues. V trimming: 0 bases; J trimming: 4 bases; junction bases outside the gene matches: 6. CDR1 and CDR2 from the germline V gene are LNHNV and YYDKDF (reference sequence).

This chain connects TRBV15 to TRBJ1-6; D gene uncertain. V lost 0 bases to trimming and J lost 7 bases, with 7 bases between them. This CDR3 has 14 residues. CDR1 and CDR2 (germline): LNHNV, YYDKDF (reference sequence). Here the CDR3 reads CATSRDSSNSPLHF. The DNA for the CDR3 is TGTGCCACCAGCAGAGATTCGAGCAATTCACCCCTCCACTTT.

V and J are TRBV5-1 and TRBJ2-7; 8 bases are shared with TRBD1. Germline V gene lookup returns CDR1 SGHRS and CDR2 YFSETQ. The CDR3 consists of 15 residues. V gave up 2 bases and J gave up 3 bases; unmatched junction bases: 7. The CDR3 protein is CASSFPGTGVYEQYF. The CDR3 DNA reads as TGCGCCAGCAGCTTTCCCGGGACAGGTGTCTACGAGCAGTACTTC.

Only a few counts were recorded for this clonotype. The chain employs TRBV6-1 and TRBJ1-4; tentatively, D is TRBD1 (6 bases). The CDR3 sequence is 16 residues long. The V end was cut by 5 bases, the J end by 0 bases, with 13 bases between. The germline V gene encodes CDR1 MNHNS and CDR2 SASEGT. CDR3 residues: CASSPTDSATNEKLFF. DNA of the CDR3: TGTGCCAGCAGTCCCACGGACAGCGCAACTAATGAAAAACTGTTTTTT.

The V call is TRBV12-3 or TRBV12-4, the J call TRBJ2-2; 8 bases fit TRBD2. The CDR3 contains 15 residues. Trimming at V came to 2 bases and at J to 6 bases, leaving 5 bases not matched to a gene. CDR3 bases: TGTGCCAGCAGTTTATCGGGGGGGTGGTCCGGGGAGCTGTTTTTT. This sequence encodes CASSLSGGWSGELFF.

DNA of the CDR3: TGCAGTGCTCACAGTGGGGAAGTAGCGACTGGAAACACCATATATTTT. It specifies CSAHSGEVATGNTIYF. The chain carries TRBV20-1 and TRBJ1-3; no clear D gene. The CDR3 sequence is 16 residues long. CDR1 is DFQATT, CDR2 SNEGSKA, per germline (reference sequence). V dropped 5 bases and J dropped 2 bases, with 19 bases sitting between them.

The chain combines TRBV11-2 with TRBJ1-5; D remains unclear. The CDR3 is 14 amino acids. Germline V lookup: CDR1 SGHAT, CDR2 FQNNGV. V was clipped by 5 bases and J by 0 bases, with 8 bases between them. The CDR3: CASSPVNSNQPQHF. DNA of the CDR3: TGTGCCAGCAGCCCAGTCAATAGCAATCAGCCCCAGCATTTT. The full variable domain, in which reference TRBV11-2 and TRBJ1-5 provide the parts outside the CDR3, is EAGVAQSPRYKIIEKRQSVAFWCNPISGHATLYWYQQILGQGPKLLIQFQNNGVVDDSQLPKDRFSAERLKGVDSTLKIQPAKLEDSAVYLCASSPVNSNQPQHFGDGTRLSIL.

This chain uses TRBV6-1 with TRBJ2-2; D is possibly TRBD1 (6 bases). The length of the CDR3 is 13 residues. Germline CDR1 and CDR2: MNHNS and SASEGT. V was clipped by 5 bases and J by 9 bases, with 13 bases between them. The CDR3 protein is CASSRGSGRELFF. CDR3 DNA sequence: TGTGCCAGCAGTAGGGGGTCAGGCAGGGAGCTGTTTTTT.

The chain combines TRBV27 with TRBJ1-2, with 7 bases fitting TRBD1. Germline V gives CDR1 MNHEY, CDR2 SMNVEV (reference sequence). J gave up 6 bases and V 6 bases, and 13 bases lay outside the gene matches. The length of the CDR3 is 15 residues. The DNA of the CDR3 is TGTGCCAGCAGCTACGGACAGGATACTCGTGATGGCTACACCTTC. This encodes CASSYGQDTRDGYTF.

This clonotype was picked up many times. For the CDR3, the DNA is TGCGCCAGCAGAACCGGAGACGGGGAAGCTTTCTTT. Amino acid sequence: CASRTGDGEAFF. The chain couples TRBV5-1 to TRBJ1-1, with unresolved D. V was trimmed by 5 bases and J by 8 bases, leaving 13 bases between them. The germline CDR1 and CDR2 sequences are SGHRS and YFSETQ. The CDR3 contains 12 residues.

The sample holds many counts of this clonotype. The chain combines TRBV7-3 with TRBJ2-3, with TRBD2 identical over 9 bases. Germline loops: CDR1 SGHTA, CDR2 FQGTGA. J gave up 3 bases and V 5 bases, and 6 bases lay outside the gene matches. The CDR3 runs to 15 residues. This CDR3 is CASSPASGMTDTQYF. As DNA, the CDR3 is TGTGCCAGCAGCCCGGCTAGCGGGATGACAGATACGCAGTATTTT.

This clonotype was recorded a few times. The rearrangement links TRBV7-2 to TRBJ2-1; 10 nucleotides match TRBD2. V shed 2 bases and J 8 bases; nucleotides not matched to a gene: 15. CDR3 size: 18 residues. Germline V lookup: CDR1 SGHTA, CDR2 FQGNSA. This CDR3 reads CASSLLGARSGGAHEQFF. CDR3 bases: TGTGCCAGCAGCTTACTGGGGGCTCGAAGCGGGGGGGCTCATGAGCAGTTCTTC.